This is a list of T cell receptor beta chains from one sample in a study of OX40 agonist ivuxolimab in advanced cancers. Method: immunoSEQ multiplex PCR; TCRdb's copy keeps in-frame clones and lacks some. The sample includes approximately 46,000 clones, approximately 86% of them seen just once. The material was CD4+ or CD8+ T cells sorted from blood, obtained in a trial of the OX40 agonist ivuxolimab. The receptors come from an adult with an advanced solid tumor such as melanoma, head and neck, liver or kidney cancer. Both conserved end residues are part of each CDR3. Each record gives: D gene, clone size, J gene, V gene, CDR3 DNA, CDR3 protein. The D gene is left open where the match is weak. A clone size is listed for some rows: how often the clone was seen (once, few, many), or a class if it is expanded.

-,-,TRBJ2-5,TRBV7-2,TGTGCCAGCAGCCCCAACCAAGAGACCCAGTACTTC,CASSPNQETQYF
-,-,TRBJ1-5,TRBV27,TGTGCCAGCAGTTTACAGCAGGGTCAGCCCCAGCATTTT,CASSLQQGQPQHF
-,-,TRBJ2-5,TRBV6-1,TGTGCCAGCAGGCCGTGGGGAGAGACCCAGTACTTC,CASRPWGETQYF
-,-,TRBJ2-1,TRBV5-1,TGCGCCAGCCGCCAGGGACTCCCCCAAAGCGGTGAGCAGTTCTTC,CASRQGLPQSGEQFF
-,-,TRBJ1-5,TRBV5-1,TGCGCCAGCCGGGGCTGTCTGGGGGACGGCAATCAGCCCCAGCATTTT,CASRGCLGDGNQPQHF
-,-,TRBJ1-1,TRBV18,TGTGCCAGCTCACCGACAGCCTCGACCAGTATAATGAACACTGAAGCTTTCTTT,CASSPTASTSIMNTEAFF
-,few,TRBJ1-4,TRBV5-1,TGCGCCAGCAGCCCCGAAGGGGGATCTAAGGAAAAACTGTTTTTT,CASSPEGGSKEKLFF
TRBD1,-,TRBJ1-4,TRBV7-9,TGTGCCAGCAGCTTGCTGGACAGGGTGGGGACTAATGAAAAACTGTTTTTT,CASSLLDRVGTNEKLFF
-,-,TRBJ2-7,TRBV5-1,TGCGCCAGCAGCTTCGAAGTAGTGGCGAGGGACGAGCAGTACTTC,CASSFEVVARDEQYF
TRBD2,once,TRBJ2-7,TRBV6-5,TGTGCCAGCACTCTACTAGCGGGAGACTACGAGCAGTACTTC,CASTLLAGDYEQYF
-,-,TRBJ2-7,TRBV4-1,TGCGCCAGCAGCCCACGACAGGTCACCTACGAGCAGTACTTC,CASSPRQVTYEQYF
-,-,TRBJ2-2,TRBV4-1,TGCGCCAGCAGCCAAGATCTGGCGGGCGTGAACACCGGGGAGCTGTTTTTT,CASSQDLAGVNTGELFF
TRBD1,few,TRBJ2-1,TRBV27,TGTGCCAGCAGTTTTGGGACAGGGTCCTACAATGAGCAGTTCTTC,CASSFGTGSYNEQFF
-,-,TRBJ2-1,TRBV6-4,TGTGCCAGCAGTGACGGGAGGACCCCTTCCTACAATGAGCAGTTCTTC,CASSDGRTPSYNEQFF
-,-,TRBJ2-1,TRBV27,TGTGCCAGCAGTTTATGGGACAATTACAATGAGCAGTTCTTC,CASSLWDNYNEQFF
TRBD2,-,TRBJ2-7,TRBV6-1,TGTGCCAGCAGTTACCCAGGGAGGGTACTCTTC,CASSYPGRVLF
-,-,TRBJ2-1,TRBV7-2,TGTGCCAGCAGCTTAAACGGATACAATGAGCAGTTCTTC,CASSLNGYNEQFF
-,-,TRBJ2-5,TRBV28,TGTGCCAGCAGTTTATCAGGGGCTAAAGAGACCCAGTACTTC,CASSLSGAKETQYF
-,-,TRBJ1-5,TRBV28,TGTGCCAGCAGTTTGGGCGGGGGCAATCAGCCCCAGCATTTT,CASSLGGGNQPQHF
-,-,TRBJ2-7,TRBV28,TGTGCCGGCAGTCAAACGGGTTGGGGAAGAAGCGAGCAGTACTTC,CAGSQTGWGRSEQYF
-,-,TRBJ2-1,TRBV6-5,TGTGCCAGCAGTAGCCTGGCAGCCTACAATGAGCAGTTCTTC,CASSSLAAYNEQFF
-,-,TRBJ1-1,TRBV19,TGTGCCAGTAGTATTGGAACTTGGACTGAAGCTTTCTTT,CASSIGTWTEAFF